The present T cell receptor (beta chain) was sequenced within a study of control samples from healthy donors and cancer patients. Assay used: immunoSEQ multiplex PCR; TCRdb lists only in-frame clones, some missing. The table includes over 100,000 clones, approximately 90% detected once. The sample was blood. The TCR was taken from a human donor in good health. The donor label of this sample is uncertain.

The CDR3, as DNA: TGTGCCAGCAGCGCGGGGGCCGGGGACTACGAGCAGTACTTC. As protein: CASSAGAGDYEQYF. The chain employs TRBV7-9 and TRBJ2-7; TRBD2 is a possible D gene (7 bases). This CDR3 comprises 14 residues. The ends were cut back, 5 bases at V and 3 bases at J, with 14 bases in the middle. The germline V gene has CDR1 SEHNR and CDR2 FQNEAQ (reference sequence).